These 10 T cell receptor beta chains share one sample of origin, sequenced in a study of cytomegalovirus exposure and HLA in healthy donors. This PCR relied on a set of 60 Vbeta primers and 13 Jbeta primers. The repertoire was sequenced with immunoSEQ multiplex PCR; TCRdb's copy has only in-frame clones and lacks some. The sample shows 70,000 to 90,000 clones, roughly two thirds of them seen only once. Source material: PBMCs. These receptors came from a man in his sixties in good health and CMV-seropositive.

This clone turned up a few times. This chain links TRBV5-5 with TRBJ1-1; a weak D match, TRBD1 (5 bases). The CDR3 consists of 11 residues. Trimming left V 6 bases short and J 8 bases short, with 11 bases between. CDR1 and CDR2 from the germline V gene are SGHKS and YYEKEE (reference sequence). The CDR3 loop reads CASTLGGEAFF. The CDR3 nucleotides read TGTGCCAGCACCCTGGGGGGGGAAGCTTTCTTT.

The chain couples TRBV15 to TRBJ2-7, with 9 positions matching TRBD1. CDR3 size: 17 residues. Germline CDR1 reads LNHNV; CDR2 reads YYDKDF (reference sequence). Unmatched junction bases numbered 6, after V lost 0 bases and J lost 0 bases. The CDR3 is CATSRDRGQGSSYEQYF. The CDR3, as DNA: TGTGCCACCAGCAGAGATCGGGGACAGGGAAGCTCCTACGAGCAGTACTTC. Full variable domain (outside the CDR3, taken from reference TRBV15 and TRBJ2-7): DAMVIQNPRYQVTQFGKPVTLSCSQTLNHNVMYWYQQKSSQAPKLLFHYYDKDFNNEADTPDNFQSRRPNTSFCFLDIRSPGLGDTAMYLCATSRDRGQGSSYEQYFGPGTRLTVT.

The gene calls are TRBV7-2 and TRBJ2-1; no clear D gene. The CDR3 covers 16 residues. Germline V gene data show CDR1 as SGHTA and CDR2 as FQGNSA. V was shortened by 1 base and J by 7 bases, with 17 bases between the two germline ends. The CDR3 DNA is TGTGCCAGCAGCTTAGGCTCGGCCGTGAGGTCTAATGAGCAGTTCTTC. Residues: CASSLGSAVRSNEQFF.

This chain connects TRBV5-4 to TRBJ1-2, with D possibly matching TRBD1 (5 bases). CDR1 and CDR2 (germline): SGHNT, YYREEE (reference sequence). V was cut by 0 bases and J by 6 bases, with 9 bases left in between. This CDR3 has 13 amino acids. CDR3 amino acids: CASSLGQGDGYTF. DNA of the CDR3: TGTGCCAGCAGCTTGGGCCAGGGCGATGGCTACACCTTC.

This chain uses TRBV4-1 with TRBJ2-5; 8 bases are shared with TRBD2. Trimming cost V 2 bases and J 2 bases; bases outside gene matches: 10. Germline-derived CDR1 and CDR2 are MGHRA and YSYEKL. The CDR3 sequence is 17 residues long. CDR3 in amino acids: CASSQNLYSGNQETQYF. In DNA, the CDR3 is TGCGCCAGCAGCCAAAACCTATATAGCGGGAATCAAGAGACCCAGTACTTC.

This clone turned up a few times. The CDR3 sequence is CASSLRIGDSEQYF. The CDR3, as DNA: TGTGCCAGCAGCTTACGGATTGGCGACTCGGAGCAGTACTTC. The chain recombines TRBV7-2 with TRBJ2-7; no clear D gene. This CDR3 region has 14 residues. Germline assignment: CDR1 SGHTA and CDR2 FQGNSA. The V and J ends lost 2 bases and 7 bases respectively, with 15 bases between them. Filled out from reference TRBV7-2 and TRBJ2-7, the complete variable domain reads GAGVSQSPSNKVTEKGKDVELRCDPISGHTALYWYRQSLGQGLEFLIYFQGNSAPDKSGLPSDRFSAERTGGSVSTLTIQRTQQEDSAVYLCASSLRIGDSEQYFGPGTRLTVT.

This chain links TRBV6-5 with TRBJ1-6, with a tentative D call TRBD1 (6 bases). The CDR3 loop spans 15 amino acids. V was trimmed by 2 bases and J by 5 bases, leaving 10 bases between them. Germline V gene lookup returns CDR1 MNHEY and CDR2 SVGAGI. The DNA for the CDR3 is TGTGCCAGCAGTTACGGGACACCCAATAATTCACCCCTCCACTTT. This translates into CASSYGTPNNSPLHF.

The chain employs TRBV6-1 and TRBJ1-1; a weak D match, TRBD1 (5 bases). The germline V gene has CDR1 MNHNS and CDR2 SASEGT. CDR3 length: 12 residues. With 6 bases removed from V and 4 bases from J, the gap between germline ends came to 9 bases. This CDR3 is CASSREGTEAFF. The CDR3 DNA reads as TGTGCCAGCAGCAGGGAGGGCACTGAAGCTTTCTTT.

This sequence joins TRBV10-2 and TRBJ1-2, with D tentatively TRBD1 (6 bases). The V end lost 8 bases, the J end lost 6 bases, and 19 bases lay between the germline ends. CDR1 and CDR2 from the germline V gene are WSHSY and SAAADI. The CDR3 sequence is 14 residues long. CDR3 in amino acids: CASANRWTAHGYTF. The CDR3 DNA follows: TGCGCCAGCGCTAACCGGTGGACAGCGCATGGCTACACCTTC.

This sequence joins TRBV9 and TRBJ2-3, with 11 bases aligning to TRBD2. Germline V CDR1 and CDR2: SGDLS, YYNGEE. J lost 2 bases, V lost 4 bases, and 6 bases had no gene match. There are 16 residues in the CDR3. The chain's CDR3 is CASSPGTSGATDTQYF. CDR3 coding DNA: TGTGCCAGCAGCCCAGGGACTAGCGGAGCCACAGATACGCAGTATTTT.